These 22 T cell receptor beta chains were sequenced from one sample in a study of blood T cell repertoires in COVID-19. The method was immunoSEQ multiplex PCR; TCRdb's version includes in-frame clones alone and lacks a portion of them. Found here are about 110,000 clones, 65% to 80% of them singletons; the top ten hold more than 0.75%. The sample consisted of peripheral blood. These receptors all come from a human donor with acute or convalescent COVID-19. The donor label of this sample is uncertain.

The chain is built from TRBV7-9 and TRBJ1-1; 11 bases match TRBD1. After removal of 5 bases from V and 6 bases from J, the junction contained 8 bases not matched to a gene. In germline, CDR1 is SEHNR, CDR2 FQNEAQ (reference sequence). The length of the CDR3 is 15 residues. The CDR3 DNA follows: TGTGCCAGCAGCGGCAGGACAGGGGGCTCCCCTGAAGCTTTCTTT. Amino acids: CASSGRTGGSPEAFF.

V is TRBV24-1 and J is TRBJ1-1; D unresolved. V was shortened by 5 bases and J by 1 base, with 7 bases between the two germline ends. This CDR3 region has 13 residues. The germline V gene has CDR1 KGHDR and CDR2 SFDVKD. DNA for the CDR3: TGTGCCACCAGTGCCGGGTGGAACACTGAAGCTTTCTTT. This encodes CATSAGWNTEAFF.

CDR3 in amino acids: CASSGDRGELFF. Here the CDR3 DNA reads TGTGCCAGCAGCGGGGACAGGGGCGAGCTGTTTTTT. This chain links TRBV7-9 with TRBJ2-2, with 10 bases identical to TRBD1. The CDR3 extends over 12 amino acids. Germline trimming cut 5 bases from V and 11 bases from J; bases unmatched to any gene: 2. In germline, CDR1 is SEHNR, CDR2 FQNEAQ (reference sequence).

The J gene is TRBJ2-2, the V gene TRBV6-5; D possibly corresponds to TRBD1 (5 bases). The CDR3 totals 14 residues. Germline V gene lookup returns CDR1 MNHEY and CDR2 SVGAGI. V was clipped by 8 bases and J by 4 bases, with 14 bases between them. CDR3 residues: CASGKRGGTGELFF. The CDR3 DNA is TGTGCCAGCGGCAAAAGGGGTGGCACCGGGGAGCTGTTTTTT.

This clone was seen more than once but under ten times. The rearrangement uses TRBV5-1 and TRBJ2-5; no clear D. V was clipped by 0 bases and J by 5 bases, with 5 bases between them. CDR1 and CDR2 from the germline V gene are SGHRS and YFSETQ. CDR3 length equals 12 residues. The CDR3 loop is CASSLAGETQYF. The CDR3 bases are TGCGCCAGCAGCTTGGCCGGGGAGACCCAGTACTTC.

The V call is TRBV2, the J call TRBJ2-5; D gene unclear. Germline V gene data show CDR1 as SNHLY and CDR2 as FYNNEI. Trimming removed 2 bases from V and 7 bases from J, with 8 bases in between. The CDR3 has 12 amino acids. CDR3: CASSELSGTQYF. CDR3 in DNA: TGTGCCAGCAGTGAACTGAGTGGGACCCAGTACTTC.

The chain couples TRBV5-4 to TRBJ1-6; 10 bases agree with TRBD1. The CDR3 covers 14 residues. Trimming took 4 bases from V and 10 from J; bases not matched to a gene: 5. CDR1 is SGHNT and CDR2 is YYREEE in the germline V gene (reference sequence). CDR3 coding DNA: TGTGCCAGCAGCCCGGGACAGGGGCTCTCACCCCTCCACTTT. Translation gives CASSPGQGLSPLHF.

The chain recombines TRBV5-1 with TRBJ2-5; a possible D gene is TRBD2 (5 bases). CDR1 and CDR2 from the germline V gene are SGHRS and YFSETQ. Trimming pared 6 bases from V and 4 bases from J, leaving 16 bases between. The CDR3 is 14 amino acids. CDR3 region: CASNYGPRGETQYF. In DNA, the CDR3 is TGCGCCAGCAACTACGGACCACGGGGAGAGACCCAGTACTTC.

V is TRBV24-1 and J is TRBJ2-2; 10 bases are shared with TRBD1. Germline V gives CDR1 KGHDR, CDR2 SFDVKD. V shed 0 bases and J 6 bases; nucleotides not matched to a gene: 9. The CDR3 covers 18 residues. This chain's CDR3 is CATSDLRPGQGNPGELFF. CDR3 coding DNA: TGTGCCACCAGTGATTTGCGGCCGGGACAGGGGAATCCCGGGGAGCTGTTTTTT.

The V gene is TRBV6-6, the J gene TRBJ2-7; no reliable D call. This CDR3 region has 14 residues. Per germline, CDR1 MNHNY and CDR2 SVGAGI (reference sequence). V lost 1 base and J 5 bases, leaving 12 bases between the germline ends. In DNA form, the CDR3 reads TGTGCCAGCAGTTACTTCCCCCACACCAACGAGCAGTACTTC. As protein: CASSYFPHTNEQYF.

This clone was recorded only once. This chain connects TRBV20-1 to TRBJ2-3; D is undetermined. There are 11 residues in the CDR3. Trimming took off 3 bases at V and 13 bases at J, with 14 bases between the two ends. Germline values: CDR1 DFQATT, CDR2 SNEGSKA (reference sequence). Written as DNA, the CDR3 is TGCAGTGCTAGTGTCCGCGATCTGAAGTATTTT. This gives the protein CSASVRDLKYF.

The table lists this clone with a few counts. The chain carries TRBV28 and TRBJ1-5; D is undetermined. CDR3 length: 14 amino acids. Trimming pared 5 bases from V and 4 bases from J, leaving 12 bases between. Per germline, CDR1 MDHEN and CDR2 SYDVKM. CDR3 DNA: TGTGCCAGCAGTCCCACATTAACAAATCAGCCCCAGCATTTT. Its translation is CASSPTLTNQPQHF.

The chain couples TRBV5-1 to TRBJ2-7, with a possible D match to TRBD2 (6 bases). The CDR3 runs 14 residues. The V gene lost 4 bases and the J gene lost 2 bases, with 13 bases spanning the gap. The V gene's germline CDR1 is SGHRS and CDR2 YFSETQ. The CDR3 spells CASSPYGTAYEQYF. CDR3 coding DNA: TGCGCCAGCAGCCCATATGGGACTGCCTACGAGCAGTACTTC.

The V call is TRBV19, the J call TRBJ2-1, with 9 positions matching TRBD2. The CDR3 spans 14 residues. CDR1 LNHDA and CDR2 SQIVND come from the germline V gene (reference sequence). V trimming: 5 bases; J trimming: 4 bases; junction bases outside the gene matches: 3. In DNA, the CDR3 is TGTGCCAGTAGTGTGACTAGCGGTTACAATGAGCAGTTCTTC. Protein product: CASSVTSGYNEQFF.

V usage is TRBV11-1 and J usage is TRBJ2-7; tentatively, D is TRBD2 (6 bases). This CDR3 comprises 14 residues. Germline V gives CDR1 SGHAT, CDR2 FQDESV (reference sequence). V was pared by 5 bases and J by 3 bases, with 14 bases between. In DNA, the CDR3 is TGTGCCAGCAGCAAGGGACTGACTGACTACGAGCAGTACTTC. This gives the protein CASSKGLTDYEQYF.

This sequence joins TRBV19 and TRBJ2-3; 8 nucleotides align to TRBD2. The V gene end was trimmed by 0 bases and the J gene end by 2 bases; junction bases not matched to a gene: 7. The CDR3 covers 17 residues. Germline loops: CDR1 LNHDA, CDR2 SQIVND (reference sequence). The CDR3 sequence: CASSIEGSGAVTDTQYF. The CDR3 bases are TGTGCCAGTAGTATAGAAGGTAGCGGGGCCGTCACAGATACGCAGTATTTT.

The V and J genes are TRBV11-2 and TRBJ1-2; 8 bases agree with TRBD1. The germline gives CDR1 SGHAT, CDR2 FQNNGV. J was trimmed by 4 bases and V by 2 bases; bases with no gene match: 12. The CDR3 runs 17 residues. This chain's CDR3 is CASSLRPPTGDVYGYTF. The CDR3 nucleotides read TGTGCCAGCAGCTTACGCCCCCCGACAGGGGATGTCTATGGCTACACCTTC. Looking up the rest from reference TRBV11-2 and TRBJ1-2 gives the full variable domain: EAGVAQSPRYKIIEKRQSVAFWCNPISGHATLYWYQQILGQGPKLLIQFQNNGVVDDSQLPKDRFSAERLKGVDSTLKIQPAKLEDSAVYLCASSLRPPTGDVYGYTFGSGTRLTVV.

The CDR3 spells CASSLAVRGNSPLHF. As DNA, the CDR3 is TGTGCCAGCAGCTTAGCGGTGCGCGGTAATTCACCCCTCCACTTT. V is TRBV11-2 and J is TRBJ1-6, with D unresolved. CDR1 and CDR2 from the germline V gene are SGHAT and FQNNGV. The CDR3 is 15 residues long. Deletions cut 1 base from V and 6 bases from J, with 10 bases between.

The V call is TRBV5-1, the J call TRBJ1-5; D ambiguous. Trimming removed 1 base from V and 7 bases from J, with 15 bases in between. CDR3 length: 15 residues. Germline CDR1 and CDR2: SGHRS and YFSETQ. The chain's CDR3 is CASSLMGGDGQPQHF. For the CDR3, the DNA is TGCGCCAGCAGCTTGATGGGAGGAGACGGGCAGCCCCAGCATTTT.

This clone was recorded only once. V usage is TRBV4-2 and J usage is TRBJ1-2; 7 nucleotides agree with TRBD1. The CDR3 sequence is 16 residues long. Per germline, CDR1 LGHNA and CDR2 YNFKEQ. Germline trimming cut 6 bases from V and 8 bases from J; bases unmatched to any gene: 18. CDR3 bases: TGTGCCAGCAGACCTTCCCGGGACAGCGGTTCCGAGGGCTACACCTTC. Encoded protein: CASRPSRDSGSEGYTF.

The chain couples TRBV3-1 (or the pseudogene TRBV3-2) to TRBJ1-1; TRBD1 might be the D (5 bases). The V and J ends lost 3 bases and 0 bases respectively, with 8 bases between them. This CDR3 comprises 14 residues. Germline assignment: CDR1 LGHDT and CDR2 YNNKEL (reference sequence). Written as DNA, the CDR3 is TGTGCCAGCAGCCACGGGGGACTGAACACTGAAGCTTTCTTT. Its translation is CASSHGGLNTEAFF.

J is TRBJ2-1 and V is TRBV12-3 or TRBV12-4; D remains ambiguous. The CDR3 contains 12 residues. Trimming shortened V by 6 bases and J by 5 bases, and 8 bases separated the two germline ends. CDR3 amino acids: CASRLTHNEQFF. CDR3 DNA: TGTGCCAGCAGACTTACCCACAATGAGCAGTTCTTC.